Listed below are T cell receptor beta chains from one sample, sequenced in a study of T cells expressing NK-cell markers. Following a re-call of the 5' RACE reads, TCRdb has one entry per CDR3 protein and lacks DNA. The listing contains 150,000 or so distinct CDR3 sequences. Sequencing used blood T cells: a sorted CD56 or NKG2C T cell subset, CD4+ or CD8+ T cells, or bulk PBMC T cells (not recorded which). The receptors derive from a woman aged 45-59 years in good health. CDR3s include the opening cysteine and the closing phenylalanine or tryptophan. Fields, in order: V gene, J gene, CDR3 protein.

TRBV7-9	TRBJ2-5	CASSSTLGGETQYF
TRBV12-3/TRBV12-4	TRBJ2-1	CASSLVAPSSYNEQFF
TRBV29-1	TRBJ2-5	CSVGPVPGTDIQETQYF
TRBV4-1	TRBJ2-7	CASSQRTSVYEQYF
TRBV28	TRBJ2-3	CASSRASGRDYTDTQYF
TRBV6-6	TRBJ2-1	CASNLRPGLAGYNEQFF
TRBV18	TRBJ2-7	CASSPGGNYEQYF
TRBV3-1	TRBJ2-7	CASSQEAGSLYEQYF
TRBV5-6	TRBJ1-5	CASSEGTGQPQHF
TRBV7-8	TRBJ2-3	CASSLNYQDTQYF
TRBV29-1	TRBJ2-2	CSVAPGQGTGELFF
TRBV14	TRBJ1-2	CASSPQGGGYTF
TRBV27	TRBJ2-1	CASSWTGYNEQFF
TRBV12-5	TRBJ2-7	CASGLSQGAFYEQYF
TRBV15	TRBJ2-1	CATSRGNRVGEQFF